Listed below are T cell receptor beta chains from one sample, sequenced in a study of tumor-infiltrating lymphocytes in primary liver carcinoma. TCRdb redid the calling of the multiplex PCR reads with MiXCR, one entry per CDR3 protein. This sample has approximately 110,000 distinct CDR3 sequences, with 55% to 75% found just once. Specimen: liver tumor tissue from sampling region 1. These receptors all stem from a woman aged 60-75 years with primary liver carcinoma and hepatitis B virus infection. The CDR3 runs from the conserved cysteine through the conserved F or W. D genes are given only for firm matches. The listing skips clone size in some rows; elsewhere it reads once, few, many or a size class.

cdr3_nt cdr3_aa j_call v_call d_call clone_size cdr3_length
TGCGCTAGCAGCTTAGAGAGGGGGGGACTAGCGATACAGTACTTC CASSLERGGLAIQYF TRBJ2-7 TRBV11-2 TRBD2 NA 15
TGTGCCAGCAGCTTTTCCGTAGCGGGCAGGTACCAAGAGACCCAGTACTTC CASSFSVAGRYQETQYF TRBJ2-5 TRBV11-2 TRBD2 many 17
TGCACCAGCAGCCAAGATATTGGACTAGCGGGAGTCACCGGGGAGCTGTTTTTT CTSSQDIGLAGVTGELFF TRBJ2-2 TRBV4-1 TRBD2 NA 18
TGTGCCAGCAGTCCAGGACTAGCGAGAATGAACAATGAGCAGCTCTTC CASSPGLARMNNEQLF TRBJ2-1 TRBV6-1 TRBD2 once 16
TGTGCCAGCAGCACAGGGACTAGCGGGAGACTGGAGACCCAGTACTTC CASSTGTSGRLETQYF TRBJ2-5 TRBV5-8 TRBD2 NA 16
TGTGCCAGCAGAAGTTCCGGGACAGGGGTCCACGAGCAGTACTTC CASRSSGTGVHEQYF TRBJ2-7 TRBV28 TRBD1 NA 15
TGTGCCAGCAGCCCCCGGGGGAGCTTAGGGAATGAGCAGTTCTTC CASSPRGSLGNEQFF TRBJ2-1 TRBV7-2 NA NA 15
TGTGCCAGCAGTTACTCGTGGGACGGTCCTGAAGCTTTCTTT CASSYSWDGPEAFF TRBJ1-1 TRBV6-5 NA medium-sized 14
TGTGCCAGCAGCTTACGTGCTCAGGGGATGGGGGAGACCCAGTACTTC CASSLRAQGMGETQYF TRBJ2-5 TRBV7-8 NA NA 16
TGTGCCAGCAGCTGGAGACAGTCCTCCTTAACAGATACGCAGTATTTT CASSWRQSSLTDTQYF TRBJ2-3 TRBV11-2 NA many 16
TGTGACAGCAGCGACTTAATAAGTGGGAACGCTTTCTTT CDSSDLISGNAFF TRBJ1-1 TRBV14 NA NA 13
TGTGCCAGCAGCCAAGATCTTACGGGACGGGTCACCGGAGAGCTGTTTTTT CASSQDLTGRVTGELFF TRBJ2-2 TRBV14 NA NA 17
TGCAGCGTTGCTGTCACCCCACGGGGAGGTCGGGAGCAGTTCTTC CSVAVTPRGGREQFF TRBJ2-1 TRBV29-1 NA many 15
TGTGCCAGCAGCCCCATCGGGAATGAGCAATCCTTC CASSPIGNEQSF TRBJ2-1 TRBV7-9 NA NA 12
TGTGCCAGCAGCTTAGATCGTACTAGAGGATTTTACAGTGAGCAGTTCTTC CASSLDRTRGFYSEQFF TRBJ2-1 TRBV11-2 NA NA 17